This T cell receptor (beta chain) was sequenced for a study of shared clonotypes between healthy human individuals. Trimming pared 4 bases from V and 10 bases from J, leaving 21 bases between. The germline CDR1 and CDR2 sequences are SGHRS and YFSETQ. The CDR3 is 16 residues long. The repertoire was sequenced with immunoSEQ multiplex PCR; TCRdb's copy has only in-frame clones and lacks some. The table lists about 2.4 million clones, 90% to 95% of them singletons. The chain recombines TRBV5-1 with TRBJ1-6; weak D call: TRBD1 (6 bases). Material: naive CD4+ T cells from PBMCs. The subset was: CD45RA+ positively selected. This receptor was taken from a man aged 18 to 29 in good health. Some clones in this sample may be carry-over from other donors' samples. The CDR3 bases are TGCGCCAGCAGCCAAGGATTAACAGGGTTTGGGTCACCCCTCCACTTT. It specifies CASSQGLTGFGSPLHF.